This is a list of T cell receptor beta chains from one sample in a study of cytomegalovirus exposure and HLA in healthy donors. Sequencing was performed with immunoSEQ multiplex PCR; in TCRdb, only in-frame clones are kept and a portion is missing. The sample lists about 180,000 clones; about 80% were seen once. Material: PBMCs. Receptors originate from a man aged 18 to 29 in good health and CMV-seronegative. CDR3s include the opening cysteine and the closing phenylalanine or tryptophan.

>TRBJ2-7|TRBV21-1
CASTRRGGPAYEQYF
>TRBJ1-6|TRBV6-1
CASRETGRNSPLHF
>TRBJ2-1|TRBV6-1
CAIVGVDEQFF
>TRBJ2-1|TRBV7-9
CASSLDRIYNEQFF
>TRBJ1-3|TRBV5-1
CASSLAGGSGNTIYF
>TRBJ2-7|TRBV6-5
CASSRQVSYEQYF
>TRBJ1-1|TRBV19
CASSALTEAEAFF
>TRBJ2-3|TRBV11-3
CASSLRDRTTSTDTQYF
>TRBJ2-1|TRBV6-6
CATSVGGAAEQFF
>TRBJ2-2|TRBV5-8
CASSPGLAGGYTGELFF
>TRBJ2-7|TRBV5-4
CASSLGPSSEQYF
>TRBJ2-2|TRBV9
CASSGWDRGLGGELFF
>TRBJ2-5|TRBV20-1
CSASSGNTQYF
>TRBJ2-1|TRBV5-1
CASNGYNEQFF
>TRBJ2-2|TRBV7-8
CASSTGQGGPAGELFF
>TRBJ1-5|TRBV28
CASRTGGGNQPQHF
>TRBJ2-7|TRBV7-9
CASSLGAGGFYEQYF
>TRBJ1-2|TRBV7-9
CASRRQGDYGYTF
>TRBJ1-2|TRBV9
CASQGARYYGYTF
>TRBJ1-1|TRBV7-2
CASSLVFGETEAFF
>TRBJ2-7|TRBV7-9
CASSSQVLSYEQYF
>TRBJ1-5|TRBV27
CASSRSSTGRNQPQHF
>TRBJ2-4|TRBV2
CASREAVRLAVSKNIQYF
>TRBJ1-6|TRBV10-2
CASSEARGSSPLHF
>TRBJ1-1|TRBV5-6
CASSLAGQSTEAFF
>TRBJ2-1|TRBV19
CASSRLRGQGPPGNEQFF
>TRBJ2-1|TRBV30
CALGGAGYNEQFF
>TRBJ2-7|TRBV29-1
CSVSQTTRGEQYF
>TRBJ2-5|TRBV7-2
CASSLLPGPSRGKQETQYF
>TRBJ2-4|TRBV7-8
CASSPMSDFKNIQYF
>TRBJ2-5|TRBV27
CASSLGQGFSETQYF
>TRBJ2-7|TRBV25-1
CASSDLRGDSYEQYF
>TRBJ2-7|TRBV4-1
CASSLPRGKQYF
>TRBJ2-1|TRBV10-3
CATSGYNFEQFF
>TRBJ2-5|TRBV6-5
CASSYSGQAQETQYF
>TRBJ2-7|TRBV2
CASSEVVQVPEQYF
>TRBJ2-5|TRBV11-2
CASSFRVKETQYF
>TRBJ1-4|TRBV28
CASNTGGDEKLFF
>TRBJ1-1|TRBV4-2
CASSQGETGTEAFF
>TRBJ2-7|TRBV10-2
CASSVFGPYEQYF
>TRBJ1-1|TRBV5-6
CASSNHRGPNTEAFF
>TRBJ2-7|TRBV5-4
CASSLPGREGLIHEQYF
>TRBJ2-1|TRBV27
CASSFGTGYNEQFF
>TRBJ2-7|TRBV28
CASSDRGLLKDEQYF